This section outlines one T cell receptor beta chain sequence together with its context. Participant ages covered roughly 18 to 89 years across 24 US areas. The sample comes from a study of blood T cell repertoires in COVID-19. Whole-study context: COVID-19 samples from acute and convalescent phases originated in the United States, Italy and Spain.

Germline values: CDR1 SGHTA, CDR2 FQGNSA. V shed 6 bases and J 3 bases; nucleotides not matched to a gene: 6. CDR3 length equals 15 residues. The data were produced by immunoSEQ multiplex PCR, yet TCRdb's version contains in-frame clones alone and is incomplete. The top ten clones hold about 9.6% of a sample with about 180,000 clones, roughly 88% of them seen once. Sequencing was done on a sample of PBMCs or T cells enriched from blood (not recorded which). This TCR derives from a woman in her twenties or thirties who had recovered from COVID-19. J is TRBJ2-3 and V is TRBV7-2; 10 bases match TRBD2. The CDR3 sequence is CASRGPAGGTDTQYF. The CDR3 coding sequence is TGTGCCAGCAGGGGGCCAGCGGGAGGGACAGATACGCAGTATTTT.